The clone carrying this T cell receptor beta chain was detected only a few times. The target antigen is unknown. The data derive from a study of T-cell memory formation after mild COVID-19. Turning to the study itself: Across donors, TCR clusters were largely donor specific. Study conclusions and caveats: Among clones peaking at day 37 in the second wave, SARS-CoV-2 specificity remained unconfirmed. CD4+ clones that contracted lay mainly in CM and EM; CD8+ ones lay in EMRA.

5'RACE with constant-segment primers built TCRalpha and TCRbeta cDNA libraries with UMIs. TCRdb reanalysed the 5' RACE reads using MiXCR and keeps one entry per CDR3 protein. The sample carries fewer than 200,000 distinct CDR3 sequences, approximately 13% recorded once. The CDR3 is 16 amino acids. The germline gives CDR1 KGHSH, CDR2 LQKENI. Trimming removed 1 base from V and 4 bases from J, with 16 bases in between. The clonotype originates from a man aged 18 to 35 who had mild COVID-19 (a few samples of this study predate the infection). Cell type and time point are not known. Sequenced material: PBMCs or a T cell subset sorted from them (not recorded which). J is TRBJ1-1 and V is TRBV18; no clear D. CDR3: CASSPRLEAGGTEAFF. The CDR3 DNA sequence: TGTGCCAGCTCACCACGCCTCGAGGCCGGAGGCACTGAAGCTTTCTTT. The whole variable domain, remainder taken from reference TRBV18 and TRBJ1-1, is NAGVMQNPRHLVRRRGQEARLRCSPMKGHSHVYWYRQLPEEGLKFMVYLQKENIIDESGMPKERFSAEFPKEGPSILRIQQVVRGDSAAYFCASSPRLEAGGTEAFFGQGTRLTVV.